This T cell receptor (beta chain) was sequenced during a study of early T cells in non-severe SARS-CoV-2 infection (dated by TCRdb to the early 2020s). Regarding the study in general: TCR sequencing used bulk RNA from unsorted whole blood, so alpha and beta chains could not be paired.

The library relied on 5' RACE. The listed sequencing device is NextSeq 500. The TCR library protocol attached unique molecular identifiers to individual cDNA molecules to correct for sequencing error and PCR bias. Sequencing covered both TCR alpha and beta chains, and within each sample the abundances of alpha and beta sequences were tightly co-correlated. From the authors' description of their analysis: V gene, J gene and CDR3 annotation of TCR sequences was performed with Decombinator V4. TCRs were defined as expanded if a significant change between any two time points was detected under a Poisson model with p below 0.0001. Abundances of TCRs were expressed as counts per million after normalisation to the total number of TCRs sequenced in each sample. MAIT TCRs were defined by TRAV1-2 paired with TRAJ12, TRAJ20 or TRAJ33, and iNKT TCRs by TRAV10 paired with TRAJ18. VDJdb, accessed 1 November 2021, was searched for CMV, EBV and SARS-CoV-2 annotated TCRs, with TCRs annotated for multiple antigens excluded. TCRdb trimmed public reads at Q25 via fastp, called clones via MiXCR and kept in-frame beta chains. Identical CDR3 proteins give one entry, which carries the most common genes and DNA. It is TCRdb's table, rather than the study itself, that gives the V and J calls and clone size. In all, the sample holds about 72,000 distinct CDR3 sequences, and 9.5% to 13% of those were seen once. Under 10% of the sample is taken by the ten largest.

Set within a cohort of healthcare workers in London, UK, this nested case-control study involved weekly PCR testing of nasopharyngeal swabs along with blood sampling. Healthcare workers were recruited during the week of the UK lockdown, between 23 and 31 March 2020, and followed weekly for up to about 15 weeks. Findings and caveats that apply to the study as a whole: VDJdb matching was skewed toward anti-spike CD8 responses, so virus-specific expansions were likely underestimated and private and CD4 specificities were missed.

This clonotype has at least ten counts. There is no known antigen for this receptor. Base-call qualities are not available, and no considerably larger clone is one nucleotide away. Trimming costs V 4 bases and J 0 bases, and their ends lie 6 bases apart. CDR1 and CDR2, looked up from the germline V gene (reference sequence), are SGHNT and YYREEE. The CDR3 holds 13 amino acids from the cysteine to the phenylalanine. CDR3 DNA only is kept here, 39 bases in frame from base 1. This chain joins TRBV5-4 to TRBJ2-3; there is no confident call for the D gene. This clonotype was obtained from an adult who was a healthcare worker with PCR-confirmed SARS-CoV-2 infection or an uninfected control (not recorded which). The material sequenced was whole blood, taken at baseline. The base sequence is TGTGCCAGCAGCATGGACAGCACAGATACGCAGTATTTT. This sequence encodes CASSMDSTDTQYF.